This T cell receptor beta chain was sequenced during a study of molecular identifiers for immune sequencing clone quantification. In germline, CDR1 is GTSNPN, CDR2 SVGIG (reference sequence). Between the trimmed V and J ends, which lost 2 bases and 8 bases, there was a span of 6 bases. The length of the CDR3 is 11 residues. CD8+CD4-CCR7+CD45RA+ sorting gave the naive CD8 T cells. MiXCR was run by TCRdb on the PCR reads, yielding one entry per CDR3 protein. This sample has some 650,000 distinct CDR3 sequences, with 15% to 20% found just once. This TCR derives from a human donor in good health. Some libraries in this study had Jurkat cell RNA spiked in. The sequenced sample was naive CD8+ T cells from blood, with Jurkat cell RNA spiked in. Documented subset: FACS-sorted CD8+CD4-CCR7+CD45RA+ naive T cells. The rearrangement links TRBV30 to TRBJ1-4; D is uncertain. CDR3 bases: TGTGCCTGGAGTTTGGGGGAAAAACTGTTTTTT. It specifies CAWSLGEKLFF.